Listed here are 26 T cell receptor beta chains from one sample, sequenced in a study of sequential checkpoint blockade in melanoma. Treatment denoted: randomized to nivolumab then ipilimumab (arm A) or the reverse (arm B). Assay used: immunoSEQ multiplex PCR; TCRdb lists only in-frame clones, some missing. The repertoire includes 25,000 to 35,000 clones, 77% of them detected once, and about a fifth sits in the top ten. The input for sequencing was CD8+ T cells sorted from blood (inferred from file names), taken from a patient given nivolumab and ipilimumab in sequence. These receptor sequences come from a human donor with melanoma.

V and J are TRBV30 and TRBJ2-5; TRBD1 is a possible D gene (6 bases). V was shortened by 5 bases and J by 11 bases, with 21 bases between the two germline ends. The CDR3 extends over 13 amino acids. The germline V gene has CDR1 GTSNPN and CDR2 SVGIG (reference sequence). The CDR3 DNA reads as TGTGCCTGGTCTTTGCAGGGGTTTGGGGAGCAGTACTTC. It is translated as CAWSLQGFGEQYF. Full variable domain (missing parts from reference TRBV30 and TRBJ2-5): SQTIHQWPATLVQPVGSPLSLECTVEGTSNPNLYWYRQAAGRGLQLLFYSVGIGQISSEVPQNLSASRPQDRQFILSSKKLLLSDSGFYLCAWSLQGFGEQYFGPGTRLLVL.

J is TRBJ1-1 and V is TRBV27; D remains unclear. V gave up 3 bases and J gave up 1 base, with 6 bases separating them. Per germline, CDR1 MNHEY and CDR2 SMNVEV (reference sequence). The CDR3 has 13 residues. The CDR3 DNA reads as TGTGCCAGCAGTTTCCCGGGGAACACTGAAGCTTTCTTT. Protein sequence: CASSFPGNTEAFF.

This chain links TRBV29-1 with TRBJ2-3, with a weak D call TRBD2 (6 bases). CDR3 length equals 14 residues. Trimming left V 7 bases short and J 1 base short, with 15 bases between. The germline gives CDR1 SQVTM, CDR2 ANQGSEA. The CDR3 reads CSAGGSQGTDTQYF. The CDR3 DNA reads as TGCAGCGCTGGGGGGAGTCAGGGCACAGATACGCAGTATTTT.

V and J are TRBV28 and TRBJ2-5; D is uncertain. CDR3 size: 13 residues. Trimming cost V 6 bases and J 5 bases, with 13 bases left between them. Germline lookup yields CDR1 MDHEN and CDR2 SYDVKM. The CDR3, as DNA: TGTGCCAGCAGACTCAGGATTTGGGAGACCCAGTACTTC. Its translation is CASRLRIWETQYF.

The chain employs TRBV1 and TRBJ2-4; the DNA was not used to check the table's D call, TRBD2. TRBV1 is labeled a pseudogene. The CDR3 has 16 amino acids. CDR3 bases: TGCACCAGCAGCCAAAAAACGAGGGAATGCAAAAACATTCAGTACTTC. Amino acids: CTSSQKTRECKNIQYF.

The chain links TRBV5-1 to TRBJ2-7; tentative D call: TRBD1 (7 bases). V lost 4 bases and J 1 base, leaving 12 bases between the germline ends. CDR1 SGHRS and CDR2 YFSETQ come from the germline V gene. This CDR3 has 14 residues. The CDR3 reads CASSPTGRSYEQYF. CDR3 bases: TGCGCCAGCAGCCCGACAGGGAGGTCCTACGAGCAGTACTTC. The full variable domain, with the rest looked up from reference TRBV5-1 and TRBJ2-7, is KAGVTQTPRYLIKTRGQQVTLSCSPISGHRSVSWYQQTPGQGLQFLFEYFSETQRNKGNFPGRFSGRQFSNSRSEMNVSTLELGDSALYLCASSPTGRSYEQYFGPGTRLTVT.

This clone was detected only a few times. The J gene is TRBJ1-1, the V gene TRBV19, with D possibly TRBD1 on 5 matching bases. V was pared by 6 bases and J by 4 bases, with 9 bases between. The CDR3 has 12 amino acids. CDR1 is LNHDA and CDR2 is SQIVND in the germline V gene (reference sequence). This chain's CDR3 is CASRPGGTEAFF. The CDR3 DNA reads TGTGCCAGTAGACCGGGGGGCACTGAAGCTTTCTTT. The full variable domain, its missing parts supplied by reference TRBV19 and TRBJ1-1, is DGGITQSPKYLFRKEGQNVTLSCEQNLNHDAMYWYRQDPGQGLRLIYYSQIVNDFQKGDIAEGYSVSREKKESFPLTVTSAQKNPTAFYLCASRPGGTEAFFGQGTRLTVV.

The chain couples TRBV19 to TRBJ1-2, with D perhaps matching TRBD1 (5 bases). This CDR3 spans 12 amino acids. Trimming took 5 bases from V and 8 from J, leaving 12 bases between them. In germline, CDR1 is LNHDA, CDR2 SQIVND (reference sequence). The DNA of the CDR3 is TGTGCCAGTAGTCCCGACAGTACAGGCTACACCTTC. It encodes CASSPDSTGYTF.

The chain recombines TRBV19 with TRBJ1-6; possible D gene TRBD1, 5 bases. V was clipped by 7 bases and J by 7 bases, with 14 bases between them. Germline V lookup: CDR1 LNHDA, CDR2 SQIVND (reference sequence). The CDR3 is made up of 14 amino acids. The CDR3 nucleotides read TGTGCCAGTAACCCAGGGCCCTTGAATTCACCCCTCCACTTT. This sequence encodes CASNPGPLNSPLHF.

This clone was seen once. The chain carries TRBV2 and TRBJ1-3; perhaps TRBD1 as D (5 bases). CDR3 length: 14 amino acids. The ends were cut back, 6 bases at V and 4 bases at J, with 13 bases in the middle. Germline CDR1 reads SNHLY; CDR2 reads FYNNEI. The CDR3 coding sequence is TGTGCCAGCAGCCGAGAAGGGGCCGGAAACACCATATATTTT. It specifies CASSREGAGNTIYF.

V and J are TRBV27 and TRBJ2-2, with a possible D match to TRBD2 (5 bases). V lost 8 bases, J lost 0 bases, and 13 bases lay in between. This CDR3 has 15 amino acids. Germline CDR1 MNHEY, CDR2 SMNVEV (reference sequence). This chain's CDR3 is CASAPGITNTGELFF. CDR3 DNA sequence: TGTGCCAGCGCACCGGGGATTACGAACACCGGGGAGCTGTTTTTT.

The CDR3 protein is CASSFLTGGAGTEAFF. The DNA for the CDR3 is TGTGCCAGCAGCTTCCTCACAGGGGGCGCAGGAACTGAAGCTTTCTTT. The rearrangement joins TRBV7-3 to TRBJ1-1, with 9 positions matching TRBD1. Per germline, CDR1 SGHTA and CDR2 FQGTGA. V lost 3 bases to trimming and J lost 5 bases; unmatched junction nucleotides: 10. The CDR3 spans 16 residues.

V gene TRBV5-1 combines with J gene TRBJ1-6; TRBD1 matches 8 bases. The trim removed 1 base at V and 1 base at J, leaving 1 base unmatched. Germline CDR1 reads SGHRS; CDR2 reads YFSETQ. The CDR3 consists of 16 residues. DNA of the CDR3: TGCGCCAGCAGCTTGACAGGGGGATCCTATAATTCACCCCTCCACTTT. This translates into CASSLTGGSYNSPLHF.

This clone rates as medium-sized (0.01 to 0.1%). This chain links TRBV14 with TRBJ2-5; 13 bases fit TRBD2. With 2 bases clipped from V and 5 bases from J, the junction kept 5 bases outside the gene matches. Germline V gene sequence: CDR1 SGHDN, CDR2 FVKESK. This CDR3 region has 16 residues. The CDR3 nucleotides read TGTGCCAGCAGCCAATGGACTAGCGGGAGTCGGGAGACCCAGTACTTC. It is translated as CASSQWTSGSRETQYF.

By proportion, this clone is medium-sized. The chain uses TRBV5-8 and TRBJ1-1; D is unresolved. Germline values: CDR1 SGHTS, CDR2 YDEGEE. The CDR3 is 11 residues long. V was pared by 4 bases and J by 12 bases, with 13 bases between. CDR3 nucleotides: TGTGCCAGCAGCCCGTCGGAGCGACCTTTCTTT. This encodes CASSPSERPFF. The full variable domain, in which reference TRBV5-8 and TRBJ1-1 provide the parts outside the CDR3, is EAGVTQSPTHLIKTRGQQATLRCSPISGHTSVYWYQQALGLGLQFLLWYDEGEERNRGNFPPRFSGRQFPNYSSELNVNALELEDSALYLCASSPSERPFFGQGTRLTVV.

This rearrangement joins TRBV10-2 to TRBJ2-7, with 10 nucleotides matching TRBD1. Germline CDR1 is WSHSY and CDR2 is SAAADI. The CDR3 sequence is 17 residues long. V dropped 5 bases and J dropped 3; count of bases not matched to a gene: 13. The CDR3 region has the DNA TGCGCCAGCAGTCAACGGACAGGGGGGTTTCCGCGCTACGAGCAGTACTTC. This codes for CASSQRTGGFPRYEQYF.

The V and J genes are TRBV9 and TRBJ1-5; D is ambiguous. The ends were cut back, 0 bases at V and 0 bases at J, with 4 bases in the middle. Germline CDR1 and CDR2: SGDLS and YYNGEE. This CDR3 is 14 amino acids long. The CDR3 sequence is CASSVDNSNQPQHF. CDR3 coding DNA: TGTGCCAGCAGCGTAGATAATAGCAATCAGCCCCAGCATTTT.

The CDR3 region has the DNA TGTGCCAGCGCCCCCAGGTCGAGGGTAGAGACCCAGTACTTC. This encodes CASAPRSRVETQYF. The chain joins TRBV7-9 to TRBJ2-5; perhaps TRBD2 as D (5 bases). CDR3 length: 14 amino acids. V was clipped by 8 bases and J by 4 bases, with 17 bases between them. Germline V gene data show CDR1 as SEHNR and CDR2 as FQNEAQ (reference sequence).

This clone was detected only a few times. The rearrangement uses TRBV30 and TRBJ2-7, with 10 bases that match TRBD1. The CDR3 is 14 residues long. With V trimmed by 1 base and J by 5 bases, 5 bases remained unmatched. Germline V gives CDR1 GTSNPN, CDR2 SVGIG (reference sequence). CDR3 region: CAWSAGQGSDEQYF. CDR3 sequence (DNA): TGTGCCTGGAGTGCGGGACAGGGGTCCGACGAGCAGTACTTC.

This chain connects TRBV29-1 to TRBJ2-7; 9 positions match TRBD1. The germline CDR1 and CDR2 sequences are SQVTM and ANQGSEA. Trimming removed 7 bases from V and 4 bases from J; junction bases left unmatched: 11. The CDR3 loop spans 14 amino acids. In nucleotides, the CDR3 is TGCAGCGCGATAAAGGGGGACAGGGTTTACGAGCAGTACTTC. Its translation is CSAIKGDRVYEQYF.

The rearrangement uses TRBV7-9 and TRBJ2-5, with 14 bases aligning to TRBD2. The germline CDR1 and CDR2 sequences are SEHNR and FQNEAQ (reference sequence). With V trimmed by 0 bases and J by 6 bases, 6 bases remained unmatched. There are 17 residues in the CDR3. This CDR3 is CASSLAEGTSGRKTQYF. CDR3 nucleotide sequence: TGTGCCAGCAGCTTAGCAGAGGGGACTAGCGGGAGAAAGACCCAGTACTTC.

V and J are TRBV7-6 and TRBJ1-1, with D perhaps TRBD1 (6 bases). Germline values: CDR1 SGHVS, CDR2 FNYEAQ. The CDR3 length is 16 residues. V was pared by 5 bases and J by 3 bases, with 19 bases between. CDR3 nucleotides: TGTGCCAGCAGCCCGGGAGGAGGGGGGGCGGACACTGAAGCTTTCTTT. Its protein is CASSPGGGGADTEAFF.

This clone was seen a handful of times. The J gene is TRBJ1-2, the V gene TRBV14; D perhaps matches TRBD1 (5 bases). V lost 0 bases and J lost 4, with 9 bases in between. The CDR3 extends over 14 amino acids. Looked up from germline, CDR1 is SGHDN and CDR2 is FVKESK. CDR3 residues: CASSQDPDSYGYTF. In DNA form, the CDR3 reads TGTGCCAGCAGCCAAGACCCCGACAGCTATGGCTACACCTTC.

The gene calls are TRBV9 and TRBJ2-7; no clear D. The CDR3 consists of 13 residues. Germline CDR1 is SGDLS and CDR2 is YYNGEE. V lost 3 bases, J lost 4 bases, and 11 bases lay in between. Written as DNA, the CDR3 is TGTGCCAGCAGCGGGTCTTCAGAATACGAGCAGTACTTC. Amino acid sequence: CASSGSSEYEQYF. Supplemented by reference TRBV9 and TRBJ2-7, the full variable domain reads DSGVTQTPKHLITATGQRVTLRCSPRSGDLSVYWYQQSLDQGLQFLIQYYNGEERAKGNILERFSAQQFPDLHSELNLSSLELGDSALYFCASSGSSEYEQYFGPGTRLTVT.

The chain carries TRBV12-5 and TRBJ2-3, with 12 bases identical to TRBD2. V shed 5 bases, J shed 4 bases, and the junction held 4 bases outside the gene matches. The CDR3 contains 15 residues. The germline V gene encodes CDR1 LGHNT and CDR2 FRNRAP. DNA of the CDR3: TGTGCTAGTGGTACGGGACTAGCGGGTCCAGATACGCAGTATTTT. Its translation is CASGTGLAGPDTQYF.

This rearrangement joins TRBV13 to TRBJ2-5; D might be TRBD2 (5 bases). With the DNA end fitting TRBJ2-7 better, the J assignment may be wrong. Germline-derived CDR1 and CDR2 are PRHDT and FYEKMQ (reference sequence). The CDR3 consists of 14 residues. The DNA of the CDR3 is TGTGCCAGCAGCCCTTCGGGATCCCACTACGAGCAGTACTTC. It encodes CASSPSGSHYEQYF.